This T cell receptor (beta chain) was captured in a study of T cells in Graves' hyperthyroidism and ophthalmopathy. This clonotype occurred a few times. From germline, CDR1 is SGDLS and CDR2 YYNGEE. The ends lost 0 bases at V and 6 bases at J; junction bases unmatched: 0. This CDR3 is 15 amino acids long. From RNA transcripts, TCR beta CDR3 regions were amplified. Researchers ran a first-round RT-PCR on the TCR CDR3 using the HTBI primer set. Each CDR3 protein is one row after TCRdb ran MiXCR on the multiplex PCR reads. The repertoire has about 360,000 distinct CDR3 sequences, approximately 19% of them found once; the top ten carry about 3.7%.

The rearrangement joins TRBV9 to TRBJ2-3, with 14 bases lining up with TRBD2. This TCR was recovered from a woman aged 18-35 years with Graves' hyperthyroidism. Sequencing input: blood. CDR3 residues: CASSVGLAGGDTQYF. The DNA for the CDR3 is TGTGCCAGCAGCGTAGGACTAGCGGGAGGGGATACGCAGTATTTT.